The 2 T cell receptor beta chains presented below share a single source sample, sequenced in a study of cytomegalovirus exposure and HLA in healthy donors. With 60 Vbeta and 13 Jbeta primers, the PCR was carried out. Measured with immunoSEQ multiplex PCR; TCRdb has only the in-frame clones, and not every one. Of around 150,000 clones in the sample, approximately 90% are singletons; the top ten hold 0.8% to 1%. The sequencing input was PBMCs. These receptors were collected from a woman between 25 and 40 years old in good health and CMV-seronegative.

The chain carries TRBV12-5 and TRBJ2-5; 10 nucleotides line up with TRBD1. Per the germline V gene, CDR1 is LGHNT and CDR2 is FRNRAP. The J segment lost 4 bases and the V segment lost 5 bases, leaving 10 bases of the junction unmatched. The CDR3 runs to 16 residues. Here the CDR3 reads CASGQDRGLGRETQYF. CDR3 sequence (DNA): TGTGCTAGTGGTCAAGACAGGGGGCTTGGGAGAGAGACCCAGTACTTC.

The V and J genes are TRBV27 and TRBJ2-1, with 8 bases fitting TRBD2. The CDR3 runs 17 residues. J was trimmed by 5 bases and V by 1 base; bases with no gene match: 10. The germline gives CDR1 MNHEY, CDR2 SMNVEV (reference sequence). Written as DNA, the CDR3 is TGTGCCAGCAGTTTATTTTTTCGAGCGGGGGCTCACAATGAGCAGTTCTTC. It translates to CASSLFFRAGAHNEQFF.